The TCR beta chain under discussion was sequenced for a study of long-term antiretroviral therapy in people with HIV. The immunoSEQ assay was v3.0, run at survey level. Sequencing was performed with immunoSEQ multiplex PCR; in TCRdb, only in-frame clones are kept and a portion is missing. The sample shows roughly 20,000 clones, approximately 80% of them seen only once. Note on this clone: Its antigen remains unknown.

The CDR3 extends over 14 amino acids. CDR1 MNHEY and CDR2 SMNVEV come from the germline V gene (reference sequence). Trimming took off 7 bases at V and 2 bases at J, with 12 bases between the two ends. Points from the study as a whole: Regardless of time point, clones expanded before ART dominated the repertoire. Blood, drawn from about 2004 to 2017, may reflect older ART regimens.

This receptor was obtained from a man between 18 and 29 years old with HIV. This material consisted of unsorted PBMCs, taken 0.5 years before starting antiretroviral therapy. The V gene is TRBV27, the J gene TRBJ2-1, with TRBD2 as a possible D gene (6 bases). CDR3 loop: CASTPGGAYNEQFF. Written as DNA, the CDR3 is TGTGCCAGCACCCCCGGCGGGGCCTACAATGAGCAGTTCTTC.